The TCR beta chain under discussion was sequenced for a study of T cells after yellow fever vaccination. One entry per CDR3 protein results from TCRdb running MiXCR on the 5' RACE reads. The repertoire consists of 150,000 to 200,000 distinct CDR3 sequences, with approximately 10% occurring once and the leading ten covering less than 40%. Remarks on this clonotype: Its antigen remains unknown.

Points from the study as a whole: Most primary-vaccination clones reappeared after the booster (about 95% CD4, approximately 88% CD8).

This clonotype was sampled from a young man who received the YFV17D yellow fever vaccine. Sequencing used CD8+ T cells sorted from PBMCs, obtained 15 days after the yellow fever booster vaccination.

The CDR3 protein is CASSPQQETQYF. CDR3 bases: TGTGCCAGCAGCCCCCAACAAGAGACCCAGTACTTC. V and J are TRBV7-8 and TRBJ2-5; D remains unclear. The CDR3 spans 12 residues. Trimming removed 5 bases at V and 2 bases at J, with 6 bases between. The germline V gene has CDR1 SGHVS and CDR2 FQNEAQ.